Listed below are T cell receptor beta chains from one sample, sequenced in a study of T cell repertoires in cytomegalovirus infection. No antigen is known for these receptors. MiXCR, applied by TCRdb to the reads, yields one record per CDR3 protein. The repertoire consists of tens of thousands of distinct CDR3 sequences, with 20% to 25% occurring once and the leading ten covering less than 20%. The sequenced sample was PBMCs, sequenced either directly or after in vitro stimulation (not recorded which). These receptor sequences come from a human donor in good health (CMV status not recorded). Some clones in this sample may be carry-over from other donors' samples. Each CDR3 is given without its conserved first and last residue. Each record gives: V gene, J gene, CDR3 protein.

v_call: TRBV7-2
j_call: TRBJ1-2
cdr3_aa: ASSLGQNYGYT

v_call: TRBV25-1
j_call: TRBJ2-7
cdr3_aa: ASSQPGLYEQY

v_call: TRBV15
j_call: TRBJ2-1
cdr3_aa: ATSRDSGSYNEQF

v_call: TRBV5-4
j_call: TRBJ2-5
cdr3_aa: ASSLERGAETQY

v_call: TRBV12-3/TRBV12-4
j_call: TRBJ1-4
cdr3_aa: ASRTSNGQRNEKLF

v_call: TRBV6-6
j_call: TRBJ2-1
cdr3_aa: ASSPLVGQVYNEQF

v_call: TRBV9
j_call: TRBJ1-2
cdr3_aa: ASSGQTSPYGYT

v_call: TRBV12-3/TRBV12-4
j_call: TRBJ2-4
cdr3_aa: ASSPEVFIQY

v_call: TRBV5-1
j_call: TRBJ1-2
cdr3_aa: ASSLAAQGGYT

v_call: TRBV6-1
j_call: TRBJ1-1
cdr3_aa: ASSESPTSRAF

v_call: TRBV4-1
j_call: TRBJ1-6
cdr3_aa: ASSQDPLGLSPLH

v_call: TRBV5-1
j_call: TRBJ1-2
cdr3_aa: ASSLVGLSGYT

v_call: TRBV5-6
j_call: TRBJ2-2
cdr3_aa: ASSGFQDTGELF

v_call: TRBV4-2
j_call: TRBJ1-4
cdr3_aa: ASSQVNRDRDEKLF

v_call: TRBV6-2/TRBV6-3
j_call: TRBJ2-3
cdr3_aa: ASAITGDPDTQY

v_call: TRBV27
j_call: TRBJ2-1
cdr3_aa: ASSFGTSGGNEQF

v_call: TRBV5-4
j_call: TRBJ2-5
cdr3_aa: ASSQYGDQLETQY

v_call: TRBV7-2
j_call: TRBJ1-6
cdr3_aa: ASSPGSGVSPLH

v_call: TRBV10-3
j_call: TRBJ1-1
cdr3_aa: AISDRTLNTEAF

v_call: TRBV2
j_call: TRBJ2-3
cdr3_aa: ASSLLLRTDTQY

v_call: TRBV28
j_call: TRBJ1-2
cdr3_aa: ASSLRQGSLGYGYT

v_call: TRBV7-8
j_call: TRBJ2-1
cdr3_aa: ASSPSALAGYNEQF

v_call: TRBV27
j_call: TRBJ2-1
cdr3_aa: ASSSILAVGTYNEQF

v_call: TRBV7-2
j_call: TRBJ2-3
cdr3_aa: ASRGVGTDTQY

v_call: TRBV5-1
j_call: TRBJ2-1
cdr3_aa: ASSRGAGGYNEQF

v_call: TRBV6-5
j_call: TRBJ2-2
cdr3_aa: ASSRPNRAGVGELF

v_call: TRBV28
j_call: TRBJ1-3
cdr3_aa: ASSLLETGSGNTIY

v_call: TRBV9
j_call: TRBJ1-4
cdr3_aa: ASGSSPMGAGEKLF

v_call: TRBV7-2
j_call: TRBJ2-3
cdr3_aa: ASSLALIVAGFTDTQY

v_call: TRBV7-4
j_call: TRBJ1-1
cdr3_aa: ASSSTDRGAEAF

v_call: TRBV7-6
j_call: TRBJ2-1
cdr3_aa: ASSPFPGSDEQF

v_call: TRBV5-4
j_call: TRBJ2-5
cdr3_aa: ASSDRLRGQETQY

v_call: TRBV12-3/TRBV12-4
j_call: TRBJ1-1
cdr3_aa: ASSSTPGQGTEAF

v_call: TRBV5-1
j_call: TRBJ2-7
cdr3_aa: ASSLAQGMDEQY

v_call: TRBV12-3/TRBV12-4
j_call: TRBJ1-1
cdr3_aa: ASSTQRNTEAF

v_call: TRBV7-2
j_call: TRBJ2-2
cdr3_aa: AISLARVRTTGELF

v_call: TRBV7-2
j_call: TRBJ2-1
cdr3_aa: ASSVAEYNEQF

v_call: TRBV10-3
j_call: TRBJ1-2
cdr3_aa: AISVVRGDYGYT

v_call: TRBV7-6
j_call: TRBJ2-7
cdr3_aa: ASSIDRGEQY

v_call: TRBV28
j_call: TRBJ1-2
cdr3_aa: ASIPQGKWGGYT

v_call: TRBV7-6
j_call: TRBJ2-2
cdr3_aa: ASSSQDWELF

v_call: TRBV7-2
j_call: TRBJ2-7
cdr3_aa: ASSLGRSSYEQY

v_call: TRBV10-3
j_call: TRBJ2-6
cdr3_aa: AISDLQGTGANVLT

v_call: TRBV28
j_call: TRBJ2-1
cdr3_aa: ASTVPWAGGEQF

v_call: TRBV12-3/TRBV12-4
j_call: TRBJ2-7
cdr3_aa: ASSAPGLGEQY

v_call: TRBV7-9
j_call: TRBJ2-6
cdr3_aa: ASSHTGRGSSGANVLT

v_call: TRBV4-2
j_call: TRBJ2-7
cdr3_aa: ASSQGLTGPYEQY

v_call: TRBV7-2
j_call: TRBJ2-3
cdr3_aa: ASSLGLSTDTQY

v_call: TRBV7-2
j_call: TRBJ2-5
cdr3_aa: ASSPGPVPETQY

v_call: TRBV12-3/TRBV12-4
j_call: TRBJ1-2
cdr3_aa: ASSLAGRAGRSYGYT

v_call: TRBV11-3
j_call: TRBJ1-1
cdr3_aa: ASSLTGSNTEAF

v_call: TRBV7-9
j_call: TRBJ2-5
cdr3_aa: ASSVDGSQETQY

v_call: TRBV5-1
j_call: TRBJ2-1
cdr3_aa: ASSPGTSTGEQF